A selection of T cell receptor beta chains follows, all from one sample in a study of OX40 agonist ivuxolimab in advanced cancers. Method: immunoSEQ multiplex PCR; TCRdb's copy keeps in-frame clones and lacks some. This table has about 33,000 clones, roughly 84% appearing once. This material consisted of CD4+ or CD8+ T cells sorted from blood, taken in a trial of the OX40 agonist ivuxolimab. The receptors were sampled from an adult with an advanced solid tumor such as melanoma, head and neck, liver or kidney cancer. Each CDR3 is given with its conserved first and last residue. The order of the fields is D gene, J gene, clone size, V gene, CDR3 protein, CDR3 DNA. D genes are given only for firm matches. Not all rows give a size; the values are once, few, many and, for expanded clones, a class.

. TRBJ2-2 . TRBV15 CATSRDTGDGELFF TGTGCCACCAGCAGAGACACAGGAGACGGGGAGCTGTTTTTT
. TRBJ1-3 . TRBV28 CASSLQGRSGNTIYF TGTGCCAGCAGTCTACAGGGACGCTCTGGAAACACCATATATTTT
. TRBJ2-1 . TRBV9 CASSAASGGRGQYNEQFF TGTGCCAGCAGCGCTGCCAGCGGAGGCAGGGGACAATACAATGAGCAGTTCTTC
. TRBJ2-7 . TRBV15 CATREDGYEQYF TGTGCCACCAGGGAGGACGGCTACGAGCAGTACTTC
TRBD2 TRBJ2-1 . TRBV29-1 CSVEDWLADNNEQFF TGCAGCGTTGAAGATTGGCTAGCGGACAACAATGAGCAGTTCTTC
. TRBJ2-5 . TRBV25-1 CASSDGGFGQETQYF TGTGCCAGCAGTGACGGGGGTTTTGGGCAAGAGACCCAGTACTTC
. TRBJ2-7 . TRBV5-1 CASSSVAESYEQYF TGCGCCAGCAGCTCCGTAGCGGAGTCCTACGAGCAGTACTTC
. TRBJ2-1 . TRBV5-8 CASSLGYHNEQFF TGTGCCAGCAGCTTGGGGTACCACAATGAGCAGTTCTTC
. TRBJ1-5 . TRBV28 CASSPRGGGRVSQHF TGTGCCAGCAGCCCAAGGGGCGGAGGACGGGTGTCCCAGCATTTT
TRBD2 TRBJ2-3 . TRBV7-6 CASSQSGGTTDTQYF TGTGCCAGCAGCCAAAGCGGGGGGACCACAGATACGCAGTATTTT
. TRBJ1-1 . TRBV13 CASSSQGHTEAFF TGTGCCAGCAGCTCTCAGGGGCACACTGAAGCTTTCTTT
TRBD1 TRBJ2-7 . TRBV10-3 CAISESDRVDEQYF TGTGCCATCAGTGAGTCGGACAGGGTGGACGAGCAGTACTTC
TRBD2 TRBJ2-7 . TRBV5-1 CASSLVTSGSYEQYF TGCGCCAGCAGCTTGGTTACTAGCGGCTCCTACGAGCAGTACTTC
. TRBJ2-7 . TRBV15 CATSRDKGAGYYEQYF TGTGCCACCAGCAGAGACAAAGGCGCAGGTTACTACGAGCAGTACTTC
TRBD2 TRBJ2-1 . TRBV10-3 CAIRPGLEGNEQFF TGTGCCATCAGGCCGGGACTAGAGGGTAATGAGCAGTTCTTC
TRBD1 TRBJ2-3 . TRBV5-4 CASSLLPGQAPTDTQYF TGTGCCAGCAGCTTGCTTCCGGGACAGGCACCCACAGATACGCAGTATTTT
TRBD1 TRBJ1-1 . TRBV9 CASSVHQTGLNTEAFF TGTGCCAGCAGCGTACACCAGACAGGGTTGAACACTGAAGCTTTCTTT
TRBD2 TRBJ2-5 . TRBV6-4 CASSPTSGGQETQYF TGTGCCAGCAGTCCGACTAGCGGGGGGCAAGAGACCCAGTACTTC
. TRBJ1-2 . TRBV9 CASSDGGWSYGYTF TGTGCCAGCAGCGACGGGGGGTGGAGCTATGGCTACACCTTC
TRBD1 TRBJ1-4 . TRBV9 CASSAGTGQNEKLFF TGTGCCAGCAGCGCAGGGACAGGGCAAAATGAAAAACTGTTTTTT
. TRBJ2-7 . TRBV27 CASISPGKTYEQYF TGTGCCAGCATATCTCCAGGGAAGACGTACGAGCAGTACTTC
. TRBJ1-1 few TRBV7-7 CASSINLNTEAFF TGTGCTAGCAGCATTAACCTGAACACTGAAGCTTTCTTT
. TRBJ1-2 once TRBV5-4 CASSFEGWGLGYTF TGTGCCAGCAGCTTCGAGGGGTGGGGGCTCGGCTACACCTTC
. TRBJ2-5 . TRBV4-1 CASSQDERGFWKTQYF TGCGCCAGCAGCCAAGATGAGCGAGGGTTCTGGAAGACCCAGTACTTC
. TRBJ1-2 . TRBV19 CASSTGSTLGGYTF TGTGCCAGTAGTACCGGGAGCACTCTTGGTGGCTACACCTTC
TRBD1 TRBJ1-1 few TRBV29-1 CSVWDRSEAFF TGCAGCGTTTGGGACAGGAGTGAAGCTTTCTTT
TRBD2 TRBJ2-1 . TRBV7-6 CASSLNGGEQFF TGTGCCAGCAGCCTGAACGGGGGGGAGCAGTTCTTC
. TRBJ2-1 . TRBV15 CATSRNLKKPTWDNEQFF TGTGCCACCAGCAGGAACCTGAAAAAACCGACCTGGGACAATGAGCAGTTCTTC
TRBD1 TRBJ1-1 few TRBV5-6 CASSLGTGNTEAFF TGTGCCAGCAGCTTGGGGACAGGGAACACTGAAGCTTTCTTT
. TRBJ2-1 . TRBV7-6 CASSLAGEINEQFF TGTGCCAGCAGCTTAGCGGGGGAGATCAATGAGCAGTTCTTC
. TRBJ2-6 . TRBV9 CASSADRDSGANVLTF TGTGCCAGCAGCGCTGACCGAGACTCTGGGGCCAACGTCCTGACTTTC
. TRBJ2-2 . TRBV29-1 CSVEEDVTGPIHTGELFF TGCAGCGTTGAAGAGGACGTGACAGGACCGATTCACACCGGGGAGCTGTTTTTT
. TRBJ2-7 . TRBV7-6 CASSLDSTYEQYF TGTGCCAGCAGCCTGGACTCTACCTACGAGCAGTACTTC
. TRBJ2-1 . TRBV4-2 CASSQGDASYNEQFF TGTGCCAGCAGCCAAGGGGACGCCTCCTACAATGAGCAGTTCTTC
TRBD1 TRBJ2-2 few TRBV6-6 CASSDVRDSRELFF TGTGCCAGCAGTGACGTCCGGGACAGCAGGGAGCTGTTTTTT
TRBD2 TRBJ2-1 . TRBV7-2 CASSRGSGRSNEQFF TGTGCCAGCAGCCGGGGTAGCGGGAGGAGCAATGAGCAGTTCTTC
TRBD1 TRBJ1-2 . TRBV29-1 CSVEGTGLNYGYTF TGCAGCGTTGAGGGGACAGGGCTTAACTATGGCTACACCTTC
. TRBJ1-5 . TRBV2 CASSEISPITVSQPQHF TGTGCCAGCAGTGAAATCTCGCCGATTACAGTTAGTCAGCCCCAGCATTTT
. TRBJ2-3 once TRBV7-9 CASSLQFVPGGTDTQYF TGTGCCAGCAGCTTGCAATTCGTCCCCGGGGGAACAGATACGCAGTATTTT
TRBD2 TRBJ2-1 once TRBV7-2 CASSLSALAGGDEQFF TGTGCCAGCAGCTTATCCGCGCTAGCGGGAGGCGATGAGCAGTTCTTC
. TRBJ1-2 . TRBV19 CASSIAGAADYGYTF TGTGCCAGTAGTATAGCCGGGGCAGCCGACTATGGCTACACCTTC
TRBD2 TRBJ2-5 . TRBV11-2 CASSVHWTSGAETQYF TGTGCCAGCAGCGTACACTGGACTAGCGGGGCTGAGACCCAGTACTTC
TRBD2 TRBJ2-7 once TRBV4-3 CASSQMSSGRYEQYF TGCGCCAGCAGCCAGATGTCTAGCGGGAGGTACGAGCAGTACTTC
TRBD1 TRBJ2-1 . TRBV5-8 CASSLGQGAYNEQFF TGTGCCAGCAGCTTGGGCCAGGGGGCCTACAATGAGCAGTTCTTC
TRBD1 TRBJ1-2 . TRBV27 CATLSQGAPTGYTF TGTGCCACCCTGTCACAGGGGGCGCCTACCGGCTACACCTTC
. TRBJ2-1 . TRBV6-5 CASSSRSGYYNEQFF TGTGCCAGCAGTTCCCGAAGCGGATACTACAATGAGCAGTTCTTC
TRBD2 TRBJ2-1 . TRBV19 CASTPAGGTYNGQFF TGTGCCAGCACGCCAGCGGGGGGAACCTACAATGGGCAGTTCTTC
. TRBJ1-5 once TRBV2 CASSDGGNQPQHF TGTGCCAGCAGTGATGGAGGGAATCAGCCCCAGCATTTT
. TRBJ1-5 few TRBV27 CASSFDGNQPQHF TGTGCCAGCAGTTTTGATGGCAATCAGCCCCAGCATTTT
. TRBJ2-1 once TRBV13 CASSPRTGLLEQFF TGTGCCAGCAGCCCCCGAACGGGGCTTTTAGAGCAGTTCTTC
. TRBJ1-2 . TRBV19 CASSMGERSGDYGYTF TGTGCCAGTAGTATGGGAGAACGGTCAGGAGACTATGGCTACACCTTC
. TRBJ2-7 once TRBV28 CATTRGASSSYEQYF TGTGCCACCACCCGAGGAGCGAGTTCTTCCTACGAGCAGTACTTC
. TRBJ2-7 . TRBV2 CASSEAASYEQYF TGTGCCAGCAGTGAAGCGGCCTCCTACGAGCAGTACTTC